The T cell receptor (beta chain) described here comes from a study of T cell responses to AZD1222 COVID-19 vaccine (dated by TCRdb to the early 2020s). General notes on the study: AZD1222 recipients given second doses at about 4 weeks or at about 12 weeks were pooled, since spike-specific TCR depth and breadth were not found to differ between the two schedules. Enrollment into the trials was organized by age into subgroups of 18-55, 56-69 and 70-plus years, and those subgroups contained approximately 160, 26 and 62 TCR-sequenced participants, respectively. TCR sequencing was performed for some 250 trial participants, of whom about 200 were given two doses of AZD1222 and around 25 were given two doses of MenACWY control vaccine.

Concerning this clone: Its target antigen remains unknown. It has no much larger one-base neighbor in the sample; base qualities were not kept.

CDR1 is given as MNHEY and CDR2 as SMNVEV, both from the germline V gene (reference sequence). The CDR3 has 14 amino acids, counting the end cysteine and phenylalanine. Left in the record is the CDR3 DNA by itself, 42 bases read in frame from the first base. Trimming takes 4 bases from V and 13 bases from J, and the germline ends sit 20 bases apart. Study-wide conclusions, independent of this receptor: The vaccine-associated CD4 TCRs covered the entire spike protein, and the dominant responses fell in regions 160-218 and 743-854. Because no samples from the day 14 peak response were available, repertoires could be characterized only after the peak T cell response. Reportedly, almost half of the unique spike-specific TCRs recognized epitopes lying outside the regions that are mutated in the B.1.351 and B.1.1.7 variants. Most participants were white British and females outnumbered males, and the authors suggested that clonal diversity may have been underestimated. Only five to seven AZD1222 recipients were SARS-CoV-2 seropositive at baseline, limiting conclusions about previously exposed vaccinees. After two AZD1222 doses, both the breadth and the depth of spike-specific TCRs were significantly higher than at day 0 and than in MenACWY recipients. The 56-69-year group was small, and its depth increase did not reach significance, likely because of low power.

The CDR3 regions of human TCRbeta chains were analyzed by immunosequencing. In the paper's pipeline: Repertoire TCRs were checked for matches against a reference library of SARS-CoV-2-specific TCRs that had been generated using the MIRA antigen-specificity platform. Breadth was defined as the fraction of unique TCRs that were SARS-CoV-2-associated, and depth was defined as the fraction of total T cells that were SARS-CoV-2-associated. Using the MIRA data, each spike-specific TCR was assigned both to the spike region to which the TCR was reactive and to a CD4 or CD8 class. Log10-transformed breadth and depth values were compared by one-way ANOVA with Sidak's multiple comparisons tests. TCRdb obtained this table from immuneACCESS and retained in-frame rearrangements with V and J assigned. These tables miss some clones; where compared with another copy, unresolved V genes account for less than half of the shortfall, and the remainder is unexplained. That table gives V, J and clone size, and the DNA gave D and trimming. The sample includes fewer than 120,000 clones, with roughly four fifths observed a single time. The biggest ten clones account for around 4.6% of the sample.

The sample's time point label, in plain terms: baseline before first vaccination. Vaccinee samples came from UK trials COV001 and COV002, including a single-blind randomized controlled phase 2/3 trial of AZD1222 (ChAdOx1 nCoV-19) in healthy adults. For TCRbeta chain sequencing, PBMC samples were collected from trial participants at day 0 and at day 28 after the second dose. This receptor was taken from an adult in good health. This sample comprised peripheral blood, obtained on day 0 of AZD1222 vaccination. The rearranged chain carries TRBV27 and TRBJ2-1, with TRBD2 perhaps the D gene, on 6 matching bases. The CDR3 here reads CASSWPELAWDQFF. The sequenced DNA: TGTGCCAGCAGTTGGCCAGAACTAGCTTGGGATCAGTTCTTC.